This is a list of T cell receptor beta chains from one sample in a study of CD8+ T cells in alopecia areata. The data were produced by immunoSEQ multiplex PCR, yet TCRdb's version contains in-frame clones alone and is incomplete. The sample includes about 210,000 clones, roughly 40% of them seen just once. The sample was CD4+ T cells sorted from blood, taken around week 36, from a patient treated with tofacitinib. These receptors were obtained from a human donor with alopecia areata. Each CDR3 is given with its conserved first and last residue. A D gene is named only where the DNA matches it firmly. The listing skips clone size in some rows; elsewhere it reads once, few, many or a size class.

V gene	D gene	clone size	J gene	CDR3 DNA	CDR3 protein
TRBV5-1	.	few	TRBJ1-2	TGTGCCAGCAGCTTGGTGGAGTCAGGGATTTATGCTGGCTACACCTTC	CASSLVESGIYAGYTF
TRBV4-1	.	few	TRBJ2-1	TGCGCCAGCAGCCGCGTAACCGGCGATTATGTTGAGCAGTTCTTC	CASSRVTGDYVEQFF
TRBV6-5	.	few	TRBJ2-3	TGTGCCAGCAGTCCCGGGAGCACAGATACGCAGTATTTT	CASSPGSTDTQYF
TRBV6-1	TRBD2	.	TRBJ2-1	TGTGCCAGCAGTGAAAGCATAGCGGGAGCCAATGAGCAGTTCTTC	CASSESIAGANEQFF
TRBV28	.	few	TRBJ2-1	TGTGCCACCTATACGGGGGGCCGGTACAATGAGCAGTTCTTC	CATYTGGRYNEQFF
TRBV7-2	.	few	TRBJ2-7	TGTGCCAGCAGCCTTGCCGTGCATCTGTACTTC	CASSLAVHLYF
TRBV29-1	.	.	TRBJ1-3	TGCAGCGTTGATAGAGCGGAAGGAGCTGGAAACACCATATATTTT	CSVDRAEGAGNTIYF
TRBV29-1	TRBD1	.	TRBJ1-5	TGCAGCGTTGAGGGTAGGGGGCCGAATCAGCCCCAGCATTTT	CSVEGRGPNQPQHF
TRBV29-1	.	.	TRBJ2-7	TGCAGCGTTGAAGATCCGACAGTCTACGAGCAGTACTTC	CSVEDPTVYEQYF
TRBV19	TRBD2	few	TRBJ2-2	TGTGCCAGTAGTACCTCTCTAGCGGGAGGTCCCAACACCGGGGAGCTGTTTTTT	CASSTSLAGGPNTGELFF
TRBV11-2	.	.	TRBJ2-3	TGTGCCAGCAGCCAAGGACAGCCCACAGATACGCAGTATTTT	CASSQGQPTDTQYF
TRBV20-1	TRBD1	.	TRBJ2-5	TGCACAGGACAGGGTGGAGAGACCCAGTACTTC	CTGQGGETQYF
TRBV10-3	.	few	TRBJ2-1	TGTGCCATCAGGCTCAACAATGAGCAGTTCTTC	CAIRLNNEQFF
TRBV25-1	TRBD1	.	TRBJ2-5	TGTGCCAGCAGAATACAGGGGGCCGGGGAGACCCAGTACTTC	CASRIQGAGETQYF
TRBV15	TRBD2	.	TRBJ2-5	TGTGCCACCAGCAGAGAGGCGGGAGAGGGGGAGACCCAGTACTTC	CATSREAGEGETQYF
TRBV27	TRBD2	.	TRBJ2-2	TGTGCCAGCAGTACCCCCGGGACTAGCGGGAACTACGGGGGCACCGGGGAGCTGTTTTTT	CASSTPGTSGNYGGTGELFF
TRBV19	.	few	TRBJ2-3	TGTGCCAGTAGTATGAGACGGATCACAGATACGCAGTATTTT	CASSMRRITDTQYF
TRBV6-5	TRBD2	.	TRBJ2-7	TGTGCCAGCAGTTTAATGGGACTATCCTACGAGCAGTACTTC	CASSLMGLSYEQYF
TRBV5-1	.	.	TRBJ2-2	TGCGCCAGCAGCTCTAAGCAGGGAGGCACCGGGGAGCTGTTTTTT	CASSSKQGGTGELFF
TRBV7-2	TRBD1	few	TRBJ2-4	TGTGCCAGCAGCTTCCAGGGGGTGGCCAAAAACATTCAGTACTTC	CASSFQGVAKNIQYF
TRBV29-1	.	.	TRBJ2-2	TGCAGCGCAGGGGGGGTTAAGTTATCCGGGGAGCTGTTTTTT	CSAGGVKLSGELFF
TRBV6-6	.	.	TRBJ1-1	TGTGCCAGCAGTTACTCGATATCCCAAGCTTTCTTT	CASSYSISQAFF
TRBV29-1	.	few	TRBJ2-4	TGCAGCGTTAGACAGGCCCTAGCCAAAAACATTCAGTACTTC	CSVRQALAKNIQYF
TRBV11-2	.	.	TRBJ1-2	TGTGCCAGCAGCTTAGTCCGGGCAGAATATGGCTACACCTTC	CASSLVRAEYGYTF
TRBV4-1	TRBD2	.	TRBJ2-1	TGCGCCAGCAGCCAGCGGGAGGGCCGGTCCTACAATGAGCAGTTCTTC	CASSQREGRSYNEQFF
TRBV7-2	.	.	TRBJ2-3	TGTGCCAGCAGCGGACTCGCGGATACGCAGTATTTT	CASSGLADTQYF
TRBV9	TRBD1	many	TRBJ2-5	TGTGCCAGCAGCGCTGGACAGGGGGCGGGTGTGGAGACCCAGTACTTC	CASSAGQGAGVETQYF